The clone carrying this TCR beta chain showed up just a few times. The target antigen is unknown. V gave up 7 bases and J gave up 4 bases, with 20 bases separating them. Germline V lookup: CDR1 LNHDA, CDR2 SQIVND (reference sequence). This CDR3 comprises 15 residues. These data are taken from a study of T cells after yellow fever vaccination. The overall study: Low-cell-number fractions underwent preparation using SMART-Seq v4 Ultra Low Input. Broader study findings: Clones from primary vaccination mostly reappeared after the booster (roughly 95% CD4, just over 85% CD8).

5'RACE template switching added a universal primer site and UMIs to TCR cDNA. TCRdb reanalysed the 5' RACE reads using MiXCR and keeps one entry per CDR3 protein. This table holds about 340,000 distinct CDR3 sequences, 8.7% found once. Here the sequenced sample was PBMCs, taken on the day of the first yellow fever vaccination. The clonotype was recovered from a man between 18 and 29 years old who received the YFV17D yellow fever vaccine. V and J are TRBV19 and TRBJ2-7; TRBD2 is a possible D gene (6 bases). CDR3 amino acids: CASTPVGGDSYEQYF. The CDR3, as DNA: TGTGCCAGTACCCCAGTAGGCGGGGATTCTTACGAGCAGTACTTC.